The 10 T cell receptor beta chains in this list originate from one sample, sequenced in a study of identifying expanded T cells in peripheral blood. Assay: immunoSEQ multiplex PCR; the TCRdb copy retains only in-frame clones and omits some. The sample has 95,000 or so clones; roughly 86% are singletons. The sample was blood. Receptors were obtained from a person between 18 and 69 years old in good health.

J is TRBJ1-5 and V is TRBV18, with a possible D match to TRBD1 (5 bases). CDR1 and CDR2 from the germline V gene are KGHSH and LQKENI. V lost 0 bases and J 11 bases, leaving 17 bases between the germline ends. The CDR3 has 15 residues. The CDR3 DNA is TGTGCCAGCTCACCACCCGGTAGATCTCAGGGAGCCCAGCATTTT. This gives the protein CASSPPGRSQGAQHF. Full variable domain (remainder filled in from reference TRBV18 and TRBJ1-5): NAGVMQNPRHLVRRRGQEARLRCSPMKGHSHVYWYRQLPEEGLKFMVYLQKENIIDESGMPKERFSAEFPKEGPSILRIQQVVRGDSAAYFCASSPPGRSQGAQHFGDGTRLSIL.

The chain has TRBV2 and TRBJ2-5, with 7 bases lining up with TRBD2. The V gene end was trimmed by 6 bases and the J gene end by 2 bases; junction bases not matched to a gene: 9. From germline, CDR1 is SNHLY and CDR2 FYNNEI. There are 15 residues in the CDR3. CDR3 in amino acids: CASRLGGFIQETQYF. The CDR3 nucleotides are TGTGCCAGCAGACTCGGGGGGTTTATACAAGAGACCCAGTACTTC.

This chain uses TRBV11-3 with TRBJ1-1, with D perhaps TRBD1 (6 bases). The CDR3 is 14 residues long. The V end was cut by 5 bases, the J end by 4 bases, with 14 bases between. The germline CDR1 and CDR2 sequences are SGHNT and YENEEA. CDR3 coding DNA: TGTGCCAGCAGCCCTAGTTCAGGGGTCACTGAAGCTTTCTTT. Its protein is CASSPSSGVTEAFF.

This chain connects TRBV6-6 to TRBJ1-1; D is perhaps TRBD1 (5 bases). The germline CDR1 and CDR2 sequences are MNHNY and SVGAGI (reference sequence). V lost 6 bases, J lost 1 base, and 9 bases lay in between. CDR3 length: 13 residues. DNA of the CDR3: TGTGCCAGCAGACTGACAGAGAACACTGAAGCTTTCTTT. This codes for CASRLTENTEAFF.

In the case of this clone: The sample has other DNA sequences that encode this CDR3 too. The J gene is TRBJ2-5, the V gene TRBV11-2; weak D call: TRBD1 (6 bases). CDR1 and CDR2 (germline): SGHAT, FQNNGV. Trimming removed 4 bases from V and 4 bases from J, with 13 bases in between. This CDR3 is 14 amino acids long. The CDR3 is CASSSSRGLETQYF. The CDR3 bases are TGTGCCAGCAGCTCTTCCAGGGGTTTAGAGACCCAGTACTTC.

Written as DNA, the CDR3 is TGTGCCAGTGGGCCTGGATACGAGCAGTACTTC. Translating gives CASGPGYEQYF. V is TRBV6-6 and J is TRBJ2-7; no clear D gene. This CDR3 is 11 amino acids long. Germline CDR1 reads MNHNY; CDR2 reads SVGAGI (reference sequence). Trimming took off 9 bases at V and 4 bases at J, with 10 bases between the two ends.

The rearrangement uses TRBV29-1 and TRBJ2-7, with 7 bases lining up with TRBD1. The CDR3 length is 14 residues. The germline CDR1 and CDR2 sequences are SQVTM and ANQGSEA. The V and J ends lost 6 bases and 0 bases, in that order; junction bases with no gene match: 8. The CDR3 spells CSVAGTGDSYEQYF. The CDR3 DNA is TGCAGCGTCGCCGGAACAGGGGACTCCTACGAGCAGTACTTC.

This chain uses TRBV27 with TRBJ2-3, with TRBD2 identical over 9 bases. J was trimmed by 5 bases and V by 6 bases; bases with no gene match: 3. Looked up from germline, CDR1 is MNHEY and CDR2 is SMNVEV (reference sequence). The CDR3 totals 13 residues. CDR3 nucleotide sequence: TGTGCCAGCAGCTTGACTAGCGGAGATACGCAGTATTTT. This gives the protein CASSLTSGDTQYF.

The chain is built from TRBV6-6 and TRBJ1-2, with a possible D match to TRBD1 (5 bases). The V gene lost 5 bases and the J gene lost 3 bases, with 13 bases spanning the gap. The CDR3 is 14 amino acids. Per germline, CDR1 MNHNY and CDR2 SVGAGI (reference sequence). As DNA, the CDR3 is TGTGCCAGCAGTGGGGACGGGCAACACTATGGCTACACCTTC. It codes for CASSGDGQHYGYTF.

CDR3 residues: CASSPGLSGYEQYF. The CDR3 DNA is TGTGCCAGCAGCCCAGGACTAAGCGGGTACGAGCAGTACTTC. The rearrangement joins TRBV9 to TRBJ2-7; the D gene is possibly TRBD2 (6 bases). This CDR3 contains 14 residues. The V and J ends lost 4 bases and 4 bases respectively, with 15 bases between them. CDR1 is SGDLS and CDR2 is YYNGEE in the germline V gene.